Listed here is a single T cell receptor (beta chain). This sample stems from a study of blood T cell repertoires in COVID-19. The protocol was immunoSEQ multiplex PCR, while the TCRdb copy is restricted to in-frame clones and leaves out a portion. The sample shows approximately 160,000 clones, about three quarters of them seen only once. The CDR3 runs to 16 residues. V lost 4 bases, J lost 4 bases, and 17 bases lay in between. The germline gives CDR1 SGDLS, CDR2 YYNGEE. The sample taken for sequencing was peripheral blood. The chain recombines TRBV9 with TRBJ1-4; D unclear. The source is a man aged 55 to 70 with acute or convalescent COVID-19. DNA of the CDR3: TGTGCCAGCAGCCCCGAGGGAGAGGCTTTTAATGAAAAACTGTTTTTT. Its translation: CASSPEGEAFNEKLFF.